This T cell receptor beta chain is from a study of T cell responses to AZD1222 COVID-19 vaccine. The study's findings and limits: Epitopes outside B.1.351 and B.1.1.7 mutated regions reportedly drew nearly half of spike TCRs. Receipt of two AZD1222 doses was followed by a rise in Spike-specific TCR breadth and depth.

The data were produced by immunoSEQ multiplex PCR, yet TCRdb's version contains in-frame clones alone and is incomplete. This sample yields 100,000 to 150,000 clones, of which around 86% are seen a single time; around 24% belongs to the top ten. As to this clone: Antigen specificity is unknown.

Germline V gene data show CDR1 as MNHEY and CDR2 as SMNVEV (reference sequence). CDR3 length: 17 residues. With 10 bases clipped from V and 1 base from J, the junction kept 14 bases outside the gene matches. The receptor was derived from an adult in good health. The chain employs TRBV27 and TRBJ2-1, with 9 bases that match TRBD2. The specimen comprised peripheral blood, sampled on day 0 of AZD1222 vaccination. In DNA, the CDR3 is TGTGCCACCGCCAAAGGCGGGGGGGCCTTATCCTACAATGAGCAGTTCTTC. It codes for CATAKGGGALSYNEQFF.